This TCR beta chain was found in a study of Graves' ophthalmopathy and Graves' hyperthyroidism. The sample holds many counts of this clonotype. RNA transcripts yielded amplified TCR beta CDR3 regions. In the first round, RT-PCR was carried out with HTBI primers, and a multiplex PCR formed the second round. TCRdb recomputed calls from the multiplex PCR reads with MiXCR, one row per CDR3 protein. The data hold over 200,000 distinct CDR3 sequences, with roughly 29% observed a single time. Looked up from germline, CDR1 is MNHEY and CDR2 is SMNVEV (reference sequence). The CDR3 contains 16 residues. Germline trimming cut 7 bases from V and 5 bases from J; bases unmatched to any gene: 10.

The sequence derives from a man in his forties or fifties with Graves' ophthalmopathy. The chain links TRBV27 to TRBJ2-2; TRBD1 matches 10 bases. Sequencing used peripheral blood. Here the CDR3 DNA reads TGTGCCAGCAACAACTATATGGACAGGGGGACCGGGGAGCTGTTTTTT. It encodes CASNNYMDRGTGELFF.